This entry concerns a single T cell receptor beta chain. This entry comes from a study of shared clonotypes between healthy human individuals. Overall study: A donor's plate count was three for CD4 naive and three for CD4 memory; CD8 naive had two and CD8 memory one.

The authors ran the assay at deep level. Assay used: immunoSEQ multiplex PCR; TCRdb lists only in-frame clones, some missing. The table includes some 240,000 clones, 50% to 80% detected once. Germline CDR1 SGDLS, CDR2 YYNGEE. There are 15 residues in the CDR3. The ends lost 3 bases at V and 6 bases at J; junction bases unmatched: 8. A split of CD4+ cells into CD45RA+ naive and CD45RA-negative memory subsets was performed. V and J are TRBV9 and TRBJ2-1; 8 bases match TRBD2. The specimen was memory CD4+ T cells sorted from blood. Subset here: CD45RA-negative fraction. The source is a man aged 30-40 years in good health. CDR3 loop: CASSASGTRVNEQFF. CDR3 DNA: TGTGCCAGCAGCGCCTCCGGGACTAGAGTCAATGAGCAGTTCTTC. Looking up the rest from reference TRBV9 and TRBJ2-1 gives the full variable domain: DSGVTQTPKHLITATGQRVTLRCSPRSGDLSVYWYQQSLDQGLQFLIQYYNGEERAKGNILERFSAQQFPDLHSELNLSSLELGDSALYFCASSASGTRVNEQFFGPGTRLTVL.